The next 27 T cell receptor beta chains were all read from a single sample in a study of a mutant IDH1 vaccine in newly diagnosed glioma. Time point of the sample: week 5, during vaccination. What each vaccine dose contained was 300 ug of mutant IDH1 20-mer peptide, accompanied by topical imiquimod. Antigens of these TCRs are unknown. Only in-frame clones appear in the TCRdb table, and some are missing; sequencing was by immunoSEQ multiplex PCR. The table records about 29,000 clones, approximately 86% of them present only once. Sequencing used peripheral blood mononuclear cells (PBMCs), obtained from a glioma patient whose treatment included an IDH1 peptide vaccine. The receptors come from a woman in her forties with glioma. Some clones in this sample may be carry-over from other donors' samples.

The chain carries TRBV6-4 and TRBJ1-2; no firm D call. V was clipped by 6 bases and J by 2 bases, with 10 bases between them. The CDR3 has 13 amino acids. CDR1 and CDR2 from the germline V gene are MRHNA and SNTAGT. The CDR3 loop is CASSPDGNYGYTF. The DNA for the CDR3 is TGTGCCAGCAGCCCGGACGGAAACTATGGCTACACCTTC.

The chain uses TRBV7-2 and TRBJ1-1, with 9 bases aligning to TRBD1. The CDR3 runs to 14 residues. In germline, CDR1 is SGHTA, CDR2 FQGNSA. V was clipped by 4 bases and J by 10 bases; unmatched bases: 10. In DNA form, the CDR3 reads TGTGCCAGCAGCTATACAGGGGGCGGGTGGGGAGCTTTCTTT. Its protein product is CASSYTGGGWGAFF.

This chain links TRBV7-3 with TRBJ2-2; 11 bases fit TRBD2. This CDR3 is 16 amino acids long. The V gene end was trimmed by 4 bases and the J gene end by 6 bases; junction bases not matched to a gene: 7. Germline assignment: CDR1 SGHTA and CDR2 FQGTGA. CDR3 sequence: CASSSSLAGGSGELFF. As DNA, the CDR3 is TGTGCCAGCAGCTCATCTCTAGCGGGAGGTTCCGGGGAGCTGTTTTTT.

The chain links TRBV7-3 to TRBJ1-1; D is possibly TRBD1 (5 bases). Trimming stripped 8 bases from V and 8 bases from J, with 18 bases between. This CDR3 has 13 residues. Germline CDR1 is SGHTA and CDR2 is FQGTGA. This CDR3 reads CASCTGPGSEAFF. The CDR3, as DNA: TGTGCCAGCTGTACGGGACCTGGATCGGAAGCTTTCTTT.

V is TRBV7-2 and J is TRBJ1-1; unclear D gene. The CDR3 has 15 amino acids. The germline V gene has CDR1 SGHTA and CDR2 FQGNSA. V lost 5 bases to trimming and J lost 0 bases, with 13 bases between them. The CDR3 here is CASSLNSGMNTEAFF. The CDR3 nucleotides read TGTGCCAGCAGCCTTAATAGCGGAATGAACACTGAAGCTTTCTTT. The complete variable domain, with remaining parts taken from reference TRBV7-2 and TRBJ1-1, reads GAGVSQSPSNKVTEKGKDVELRCDPISGHTALYWYRQSLGQGLEFLIYFQGNSAPDKSGLPSDRFSAERTGGSVSTLTIQRTQQEDSAVYLCASSLNSGMNTEAFFGQGTRLTVV.

The chain recombines TRBV2 with TRBJ2-1; D gene uncertain. The V and J ends lost 4 bases and 6 bases respectively, with 13 bases between them. From germline, CDR1 is SNHLY and CDR2 FYNNEI. The CDR3 contains 14 residues. The CDR3 nucleotides are TGTGCCAGCAGTGCAAACAGTGGGCCCAATGAGCAGTTCTTC. Translating gives CASSANSGPNEQFF.

The chain combines TRBV27 with TRBJ2-7, with no clear D. Germline lookup yields CDR1 MNHEY and CDR2 SMNVEV (reference sequence). Deletions cut 3 bases from V and 1 base from J, with 7 bases between. The CDR3 has 13 residues. The CDR3 DNA follows: TGTGCCAGCAGTTTTACAGAATCCTACGAGCAGTACTTC. Its translation is CASSFTESYEQYF.

The rearrangement links TRBV6-1 to TRBJ2-3; 11 bases align to TRBD2. Germline CDR1 MNHNS, CDR2 SASEGT. The junction had 12 bases not matched to a gene; V was cut back by 4 bases and J by 3 bases. The CDR3 has 18 amino acids. This CDR3 is CASSAASGRSYVTDTQYF. CDR3 nucleotide sequence: TGTGCCAGCAGTGCCGCTAGCGGGAGGAGTTATGTGACAGATACGCAGTATTTT.

The chain combines TRBV6-5 with TRBJ2-5; 10 nucleotides line up with TRBD1. TRBJ2-7 matches the DNA end more closely, so the J call is doubtful. Germline CDR1 MNHEY, CDR2 SVGAGI. This CDR3 is built from 13 residues. CDR3 amino acids: CASSYGTGDEQYF. DNA for the CDR3: TGTGCCAGCAGTTACGGGACAGGGGACGAGCAGTACTTC.

The chain employs TRBV7-9 and TRBJ2-7, with D unresolved. Trimming cost V 5 bases and J 6 bases, with 14 bases left between them. This CDR3 region has 13 residues. Germline V gene data show CDR1 as SEHNR and CDR2 as FQNEAQ (reference sequence). This CDR3 is CASSPIFEGEQYF. The CDR3 nucleotides are TGTGCCAGCAGCCCCATATTCGAAGGCGAGCAGTACTTC.

CDR3 in amino acids: CASSTILKPEAFF. DNA for the CDR3: TGTGCCAGCAGCACCATTTTAAAGCCTGAAGCTTTCTTT. The rearrangement links TRBV28 to TRBJ1-1; D is ambiguous. Trimming stripped 6 bases from V and 6 bases from J, with 14 bases between. Germline V CDR1 and CDR2: MDHEN, SYDVKM. The CDR3 runs 13 residues.

This rearrangement joins TRBV11-2 to TRBJ1-1; TRBD1 matches at 7 bases. V shed 4 bases and J 4 bases; nucleotides not matched to a gene: 3. The CDR3 length is 13 residues. Germline V gene lookup returns CDR1 SGHAT and CDR2 FQNNGV. CDR3 DNA: TGTGCCAGCAGCTCGTACAGGGGCACTGAAGCTTTCTTT. It specifies CASSSYRGTEAFF.

The genes are TRBV7-2 and TRBJ2-7, with 9 bases matching TRBD2. Unmatched junction bases numbered 2, after V lost 2 bases and J lost 3 bases. The CDR3 has 14 amino acids. CDR1 is SGHTA, CDR2 FQGNSA, per germline. The CDR3 loop is CASSLRAGGYEQYF. The CDR3 bases are TGTGCCAGCAGCTTACGAGCGGGAGGCTACGAGCAGTACTTC.

The chain links TRBV5-5 to TRBJ1-1; D remains unclear. CDR1 is SGHKS, CDR2 YYEKEE, per germline (reference sequence). This CDR3 spans 11 amino acids. V was clipped by 6 bases and J by 4 bases, with 7 bases between them. The CDR3 sequence: CASIWGTEAFF. CDR3 DNA sequence: TGTGCCAGCATCTGGGGCACTGAAGCTTTCTTT.

The CDR3 bases are TGTGCCAGCAGCTTCGGAAGTCAGCCCCAGCATTTT. Its translation: CASSFGSQPQHF. V is TRBV5-6 and J is TRBJ1-5; D is unclear. Between the trimmed V and J ends, which lost 2 bases and 6 bases, there was a span of 6 bases. This CDR3 spans 12 amino acids. Germline V CDR1 and CDR2: SGHDT, YYEEEE.

The rearrangement links TRBV15 to TRBJ2-7, with D uncertain. The CDR3 extends over 15 amino acids. Germline CDR1 and CDR2: LNHNV and YYDKDF (reference sequence). V was shortened by 2 bases and J by 3 bases, with 14 bases between the two germline ends. The CDR3 DNA sequence: TGTGCCACCAGCAGACCCGGACCTAAGGACTACGAGCAGTACTTC. Translated: CATSRPGPKDYEQYF.

V and J are TRBV7-2 and TRBJ2-1; D remains ambiguous. V gave up 4 bases and J gave up 6 bases, with 10 bases separating them. The CDR3 runs to 13 residues. The germline V gene encodes CDR1 SGHTA and CDR2 FQGNSA. In DNA, the CDR3 is TGTGCCAGCAGCTCTCAATGGGTCAATGAGCAGTTCTTC. This codes for CASSSQWVNEQFF.

The chain joins TRBV5-1 to TRBJ2-7; 7 bases agree with TRBD2. Trimming removed 2 bases from V and 3 bases from J; junction bases left unmatched: 5. This CDR3 contains 14 residues. CDR1 is SGHRS, CDR2 YFSETQ, per germline. This CDR3 is CASSLTSAHYEQYF. CDR3 nucleotide sequence: TGCGCCAGCAGCTTAACTAGCGCCCACTACGAGCAGTACTTC.

This chain links TRBV11-3 with TRBJ2-1, with TRBD2 identical over 8 bases. V shed 3 bases, J shed 6 bases, and the junction held 13 bases outside the gene matches. The CDR3 is 17 amino acids. Germline V gene sequence: CDR1 SGHNT, CDR2 YENEEA. The CDR3 coding sequence is TGTGCCAGCAGCTTCTCGCTGACAGCGGGAGTCGTCAATGAGCAGTTCTTC. This translates into CASSFSLTAGVVNEQFF.

This clone turned up a few times. The chain links TRBV10-3 to TRBJ2-5; 8 bases align to TRBD2. V was clipped by 5 bases and J by 2 bases; unmatched bases: 10. The germline V gene has CDR1 ENHRY and CDR2 SYGVKD. The CDR3 loop spans 16 amino acids. The CDR3 loop reads CAISFGGVAGQETQYF. For the CDR3, the DNA is TGTGCCATCAGTTTCGGGGGGGTAGCGGGGCAAGAGACCCAGTACTTC.

This clone was found a few times. The rearrangement joins TRBV4-3 to TRBJ1-2, with D possibly matching TRBD1 (6 bases). The length of the CDR3 is 17 residues. V lost 0 bases and J 5 bases, leaving 19 bases between the germline ends. Germline V gene sequence: CDR1 LGHNA, CDR2 YSLEER. In nucleotides, the CDR3 is TGCGCCAGCAGCCAAGATCCAGCGGGGGGCAGGGAGTATGGCTACACCTTC. Its translation: CASSQDPAGGREYGYTF.

The sample holds one count of this clone. The chain combines TRBV18 with TRBJ2-2; D is perhaps TRBD1 (6 bases). The germline CDR1 and CDR2 sequences are KGHSH and LQKENI. Trimming stripped 0 bases from V and 3 bases from J, with 11 bases between. This CDR3 is 16 amino acids long. As DNA, the CDR3 is TGTGCCAGCTCACCACCGTGGGGGCGCGACACCGGGGAGCTGTTTTTT. Protein sequence: CASSPPWGRDTGELFF.

This chain links TRBV7-2 with TRBJ1-1; D is unclear. V was pared by 5 bases and J by 0 bases, with 10 bases between. CDR1 is SGHTA and CDR2 is FQGNSA in the germline V gene. This CDR3 region has 14 residues. As DNA, the CDR3 is TGTGCCAGCAGCGCCATTGGTATGAACACTGAAGCTTTCTTT. Translating it yields CASSAIGMNTEAFF.

The J gene is TRBJ1-1, the V gene TRBV28; D is ambiguous. V lost 4 bases, J lost 11 bases, and 23 bases lay in between. Germline V gene lookup returns CDR1 MDHEN and CDR2 SYDVKM. The CDR3 spans 15 residues. Here the CDR3 reads CASSSSLTSPLRAFF. CDR3 nucleotide sequence: TGTGCCAGCAGTTCTTCCCTTACATCTCCCTTGAGGGCTTTCTTT.

The chain carries TRBV5-4 and TRBJ2-1; no clear D gene. The germline gives CDR1 SGHNT, CDR2 YYREEE (reference sequence). Trimming removed 7 bases from V and 6 bases from J, with 17 bases in between. The CDR3 loop spans 14 amino acids. The CDR3 spells CASLRAGVFNEQFF. The CDR3 DNA reads TGTGCCAGCCTTAGGGCAGGAGTTTTCAATGAGCAGTTCTTC.

The rearrangement links TRBV18 to TRBJ1-1; D gene uncertain. Germline V gene sequence: CDR1 KGHSH, CDR2 LQKENI. The CDR3 sequence is 12 residues long. The V gene lost 5 bases and the J gene lost 1 base, with 5 bases spanning the gap. CDR3 DNA sequence: TGTGCCAGCTCAACGAAGAACACTGAAGCTTTCTTT. Encoded protein: CASSTKNTEAFF. Variable domain in full (rest from reference TRBV18 and TRBJ1-1): NAGVMQNPRHLVRRRGQEARLRCSPMKGHSHVYWYRQLPEEGLKFMVYLQKENIIDESGMPKERFSAEFPKEGPSILRIQQVVRGDSAAYFCASSTKNTEAFFGQGTRLTVV.

This chain links TRBV27 with TRBJ1-2; D is perhaps TRBD1 (6 bases). Germline CDR1 is MNHEY and CDR2 is SMNVEV (reference sequence). CDR3 length: 15 residues. The V and J ends lost 3 bases and 2 bases respectively, with 13 bases between them. The CDR3, as DNA: TGTGCCAGCAGTTTCTCTAGACAGGCGAACTATGGCTACACCTTC. It is translated as CASSFSRQANYGYTF.